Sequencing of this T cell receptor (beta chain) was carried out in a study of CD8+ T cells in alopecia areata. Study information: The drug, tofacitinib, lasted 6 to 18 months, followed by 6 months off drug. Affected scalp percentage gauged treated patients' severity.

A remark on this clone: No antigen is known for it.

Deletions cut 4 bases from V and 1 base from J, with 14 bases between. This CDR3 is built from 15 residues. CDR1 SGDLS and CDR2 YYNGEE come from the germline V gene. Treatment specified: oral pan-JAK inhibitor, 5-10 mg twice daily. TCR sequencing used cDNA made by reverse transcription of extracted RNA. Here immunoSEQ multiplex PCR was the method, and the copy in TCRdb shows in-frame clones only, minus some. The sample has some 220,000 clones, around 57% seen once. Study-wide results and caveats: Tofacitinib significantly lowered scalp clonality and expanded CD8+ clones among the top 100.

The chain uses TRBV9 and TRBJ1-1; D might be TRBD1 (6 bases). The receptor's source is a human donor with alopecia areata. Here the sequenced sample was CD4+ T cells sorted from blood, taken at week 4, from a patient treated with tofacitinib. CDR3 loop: CASSSTGYGNTEAFF. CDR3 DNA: TGTGCCAGCAGCAGTACAGGGTATGGGAACACTGAAGCTTTCTTT. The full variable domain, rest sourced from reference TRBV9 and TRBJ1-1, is DSGVTQTPKHLITATGQRVTLRCSPRSGDLSVYWYQQSLDQGLQFLIQYYNGEERAKGNILERFSAQQFPDLHSELNLSSLELGDSALYFCASSSTGYGNTEAFFGQGTRLTVV.